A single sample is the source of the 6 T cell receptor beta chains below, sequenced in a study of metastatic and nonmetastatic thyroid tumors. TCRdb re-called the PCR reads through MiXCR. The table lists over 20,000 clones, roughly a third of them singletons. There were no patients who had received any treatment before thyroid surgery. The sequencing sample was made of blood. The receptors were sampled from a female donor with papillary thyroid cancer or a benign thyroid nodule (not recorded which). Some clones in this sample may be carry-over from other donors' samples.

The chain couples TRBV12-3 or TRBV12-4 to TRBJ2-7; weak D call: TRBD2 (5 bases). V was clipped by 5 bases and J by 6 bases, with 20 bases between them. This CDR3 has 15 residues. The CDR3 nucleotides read TGTGCCAGCAGTCCAATCAAGGGAGATCGTCTCGAGCAGTACTTC. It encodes CASSPIKGDRLEQYF.

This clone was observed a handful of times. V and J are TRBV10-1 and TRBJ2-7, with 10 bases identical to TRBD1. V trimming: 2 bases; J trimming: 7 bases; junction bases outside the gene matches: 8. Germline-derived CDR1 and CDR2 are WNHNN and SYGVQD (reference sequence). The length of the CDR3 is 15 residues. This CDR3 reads CASSEGGGQGKEQYF. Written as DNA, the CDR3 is TGCGCCAGCAGTGAGGGCGGGGGACAGGGGAAGGAGCAGTACTTC.

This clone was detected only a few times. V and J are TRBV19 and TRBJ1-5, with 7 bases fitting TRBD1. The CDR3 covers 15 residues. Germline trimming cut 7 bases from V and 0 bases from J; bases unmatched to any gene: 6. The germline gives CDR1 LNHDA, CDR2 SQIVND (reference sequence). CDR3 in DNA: TGTGCCAGTACTCCCTCAGGGGGTAGCAATCAGCCCCAGCATTTT. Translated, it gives CASTPSGGSNQPQHF.

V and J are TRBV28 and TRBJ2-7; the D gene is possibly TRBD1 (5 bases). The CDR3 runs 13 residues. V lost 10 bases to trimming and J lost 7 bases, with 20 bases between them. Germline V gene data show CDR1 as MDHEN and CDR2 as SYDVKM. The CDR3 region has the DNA TGTGCCATCACCGACGGCGAAGGGGATGAGCAGTACTTC. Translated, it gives CAITDGEGDEQYF.

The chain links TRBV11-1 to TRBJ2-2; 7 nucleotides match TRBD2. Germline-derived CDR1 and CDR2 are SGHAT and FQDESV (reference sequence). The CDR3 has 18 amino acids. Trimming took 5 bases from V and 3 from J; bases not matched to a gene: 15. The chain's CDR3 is CASSPPERMRGYTGELFF. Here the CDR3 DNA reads TGTGCCAGCAGCCCCCCCGAGAGGATGCGGGGGTACACCGGGGAGCTGTTTTTT.

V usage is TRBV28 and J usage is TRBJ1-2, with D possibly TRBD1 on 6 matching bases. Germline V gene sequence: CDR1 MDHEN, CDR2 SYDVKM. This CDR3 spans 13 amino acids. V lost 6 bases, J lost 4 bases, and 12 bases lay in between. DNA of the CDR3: TGTGCCAGCAGCTTACAGGGCTTCTATGGCTACACCTTC. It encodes CASSLQGFYGYTF.